The text below deals with one T cell receptor (beta chain). CDR3 length: 11 residues. Germline V CDR1 and CDR2: SQVTM, ANQGSEA. The V gene lost 4 bases and the J gene lost 3 bases, with 4 bases spanning the gap. The data were taken from a study of blood T cell repertoires in COVID-19. Turning to the study itself: Italy, Spain and the United States were the sources of the convalescent and acute COVID-19 samples.

As handled by the study authors: Amplification from reference gene primers served as the basis for estimated nucleated cell counts. Clones were sequenced by immunoSEQ multiplex PCR, and TCRdb holds only the in-frame ones, with some missing. V and J calls and clone size come straight from that table; D and trimming were deduced from the DNA. This sample has under 100,000 clones; around 85% occur once, and the top ten carry 10% to 15%. The TCR originated in a woman aged 70-85 years with active or convalescent COVID-19. The material sequenced was peripheral blood. V usage is TRBV29-1 and J usage is TRBJ2-1; D not resolved. CDR3 in DNA: TGCAGCGTTGTCTACTACAATGAGCAGTTCTTC. Translated: CSVVYYNEQFF.